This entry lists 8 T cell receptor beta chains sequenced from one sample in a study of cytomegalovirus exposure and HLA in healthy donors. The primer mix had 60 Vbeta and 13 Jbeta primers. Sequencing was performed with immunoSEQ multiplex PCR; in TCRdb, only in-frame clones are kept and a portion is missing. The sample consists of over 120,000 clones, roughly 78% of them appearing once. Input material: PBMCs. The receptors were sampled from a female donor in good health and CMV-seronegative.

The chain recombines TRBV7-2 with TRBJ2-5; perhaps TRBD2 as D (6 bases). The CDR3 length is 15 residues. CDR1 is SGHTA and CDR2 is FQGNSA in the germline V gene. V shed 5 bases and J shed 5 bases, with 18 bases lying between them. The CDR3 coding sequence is TGTGCCAGCAGCCCGGAGGGACGGCACGGGGAGACCCAGTACTTC. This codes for CASSPEGRHGETQYF.

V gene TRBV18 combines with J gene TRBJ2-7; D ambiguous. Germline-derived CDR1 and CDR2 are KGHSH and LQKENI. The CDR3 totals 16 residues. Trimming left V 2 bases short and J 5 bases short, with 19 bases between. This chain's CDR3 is CASSPLGRSFFHEQYF. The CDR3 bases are TGTGCCAGCTCACCATTGGGCAGATCGTTTTTCCACGAGCAGTACTTC.

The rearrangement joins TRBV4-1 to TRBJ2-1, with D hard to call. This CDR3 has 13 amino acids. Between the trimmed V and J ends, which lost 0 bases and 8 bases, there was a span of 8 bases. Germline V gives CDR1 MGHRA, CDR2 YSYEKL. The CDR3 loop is CASSQEGDDEQFF. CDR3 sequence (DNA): TGCGCCAGCAGCCAAGAAGGAGACGATGAGCAGTTCTTC.

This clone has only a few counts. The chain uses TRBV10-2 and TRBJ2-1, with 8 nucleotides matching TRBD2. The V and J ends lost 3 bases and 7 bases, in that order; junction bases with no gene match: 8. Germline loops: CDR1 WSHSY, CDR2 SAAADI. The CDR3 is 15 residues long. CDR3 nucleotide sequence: TGCGCCAGCAGTGATGTGTTAGCGGGGAGGAATGAGCAGTTCTTC. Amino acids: CASSDVLAGRNEQFF.

CDR3 bases: TGTGCCAGCAGCCCACAGGGGCGGGGTGGCTACACCTTC. This encodes CASSPQGRGGYTF. The chain recombines TRBV6-6 with TRBJ1-2; 7 nucleotides match TRBD1. CDR1 and CDR2 (germline): MNHNY, SVGAGI (reference sequence). CDR3 size: 13 residues. V was clipped by 6 bases and J by 7 bases; unmatched bases: 8.

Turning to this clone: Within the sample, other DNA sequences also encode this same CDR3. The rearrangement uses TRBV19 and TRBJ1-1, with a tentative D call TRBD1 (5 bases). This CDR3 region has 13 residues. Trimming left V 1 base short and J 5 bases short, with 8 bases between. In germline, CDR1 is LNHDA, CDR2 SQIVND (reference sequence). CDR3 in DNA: TGTGCCAGTAGTATAGCTGGGGGGACTGAAGCTTTCTTT. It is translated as CASSIAGGTEAFF.

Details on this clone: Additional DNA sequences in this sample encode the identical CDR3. The CDR3 loop reads CASGNLPGQGTYNEQFF. The CDR3 bases are TGTGCCAGCGGTAACCTTCCGGGACAGGGGACCTACAATGAGCAGTTCTTC. This chain links TRBV28 with TRBJ2-1; 10 bases align to TRBD1. The CDR3 runs 17 residues. V lost 8 bases to trimming and J lost 2 bases; unmatched junction nucleotides: 12. From germline, CDR1 is MDHEN and CDR2 SYDVKM.

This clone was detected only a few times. CDR3 loop: CAISESETGNQPQHF. Here the CDR3 DNA reads TGTGCCATCAGTGAGTCGGAGACAGGCAATCAGCCCCAGCATTTT. The chain employs TRBV10-3 and TRBJ1-5, with D maybe TRBD1 (5 bases). The CDR3 length is 15 residues. Germline-derived CDR1 and CDR2 are ENHRY and SYGVKD. V was pared by 0 bases and J by 2 bases, with 8 bases between.